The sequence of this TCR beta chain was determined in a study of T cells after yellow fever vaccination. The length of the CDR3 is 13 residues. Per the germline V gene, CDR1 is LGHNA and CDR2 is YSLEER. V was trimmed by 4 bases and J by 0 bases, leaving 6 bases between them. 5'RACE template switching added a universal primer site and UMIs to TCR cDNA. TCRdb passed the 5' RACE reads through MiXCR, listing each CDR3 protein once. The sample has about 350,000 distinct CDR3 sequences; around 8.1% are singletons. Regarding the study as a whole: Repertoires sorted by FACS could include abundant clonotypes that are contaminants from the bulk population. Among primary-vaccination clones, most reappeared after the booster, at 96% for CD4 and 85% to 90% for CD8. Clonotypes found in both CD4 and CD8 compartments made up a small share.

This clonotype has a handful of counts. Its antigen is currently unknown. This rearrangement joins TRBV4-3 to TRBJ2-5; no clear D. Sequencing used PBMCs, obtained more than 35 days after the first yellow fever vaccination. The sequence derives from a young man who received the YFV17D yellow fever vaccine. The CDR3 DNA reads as TGCGCCAGCAGCCGACAATACCAAGAGACCCAGTACTTC. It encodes CASSRQYQETQYF.